This entry describes one T cell receptor beta chain. Its matching antigen is unknown. The data stem from a study of T cells in localized non-small cell lung cancer. Study findings and constraints: In adjacent lung, a median around 57 of the top 100 tumor clones were found. Greater blood T cell density accompanied longer overall survival.

Germline V gives CDR1 MDHEN, CDR2 SYDVKM. The CDR3 extends over 13 amino acids. V lost 7 bases and J lost 7, with 14 bases in between. The data were produced by immunoSEQ multiplex PCR, yet TCRdb's version contains in-frame clones alone and is incomplete. The profile covers about 1,800 clones, with roughly 22% appearing a single time and less than 10% taken by the ten largest. The chain combines TRBV28 with TRBJ1-5, with a possible D match to TRBD1 (5 bases). The source of this sequence is a woman between 40 and 69 years old with stage I lung adenocarcinoma. The input for sequencing was lung tumor tissue, taken before any cancer treatment. CDR3 in amino acids: CASIRAWGQPQHF. The CDR3 DNA sequence: TGTGCCAGCATTCGGGCGTGGGGGCAGCCCCAGCATTTT.